The T cell receptor beta chain described here comes from a study of blood T cell repertoires in COVID-19. About the research overall: Some COVID-19 samples were acute and others convalescent; all came from the United States, Italy and Spain. The analysed material was cDNA or gDNA that came from T cells, B-cell-depleted T cells, or PBMCs.

As originally analysed: Nucleated cell number was recorded as an estimate derived from reference gene primer amplification. Only in-frame clones appear in the TCRdb table, and some are missing; sequencing was by immunoSEQ multiplex PCR. V and J calls plus clone size are reproduced from that table; the DNA served to infer D and trimming. Among 50,000 to 75,000 clones, less than 90% were seen once, and the ten largest hold 5% to 6.5%. The V gene's germline CDR1 is SGHTA and CDR2 FQGNSA. This CDR3 contains 12 residues. After removal of 5 bases from V and 7 bases from J, the junction contained 3 bases not matched to a gene.

The sequenced sample consisted of peripheral blood. This receptor was obtained from a man at least 80 years old in a cohort sampled during active COVID-19. The rearrangement joins TRBV7-2 to TRBJ2-7, with 9 bases lining up with TRBD1. This chain's CDR3 is CASSEQGAEQYF. For the CDR3, the DNA is TGTGCCAGCAGCGAACAGGGGGCTGAGCAGTACTTC.